This TCR beta chain is drawn from a study of blood T cell repertoires in COVID-19. Study at large: T cells, B-cell-depleted T cells, or PBMCs supplied cDNA or gDNA.

Method: immunoSEQ multiplex PCR; TCRdb's copy keeps in-frame clones and lacks some. The sample holds roughly 250,000 clones, more than 70% seen once. The V gene's germline CDR1 is SEHNR and CDR2 FQNEAQ (reference sequence). The CDR3 extends over 15 amino acids. Trimming took 2 bases from V and 3 from J, leaving 10 bases between them. The chain employs TRBV7-9 and TRBJ1-4; no clear D. The TCR comes from a woman aged 40 to 49 with acute COVID-19. Sequencing used PBMCs or T cells enriched from blood (not recorded which). The CDR3 nucleotides read TGTGCCAGCAGCTTATTATTGCAGTCTAATGAAAAACTGTTTTTT. Its translation is CASSLLLQSNEKLFF.